The next 21 T cell receptor beta chains were all read from a single sample in a study of cytomegalovirus exposure and HLA in healthy donors. PCR involved 60 Vbeta and 13 Jbeta primers. Assay used: immunoSEQ multiplex PCR; TCRdb lists only in-frame clones, some missing. The sample has over 95,000 clones; around 77% are singletons. Sequences were obtained from PBMCs. These TCRs come from a female donor in good health and CMV-seronegative.

The V call is TRBV9, the J call TRBJ2-7; 9 nucleotides align to TRBD2. The CDR3 runs to 15 residues. Trimming cost V 4 bases and J 7 bases; bases outside gene matches: 12. CDR1 is SGDLS, CDR2 YYNGEE, per germline. The CDR3, as DNA: TGTGCCAGCAGCCCAACTGGCGGGGGGGTTGAAGAGCAGTACTTC. Translation gives CASSPTGGGVEEQYF.

The J gene is TRBJ1-1, the V gene TRBV5-1; 9 nucleotides match TRBD1. This CDR3 spans 15 amino acids. Germline CDR1 reads SGHRS; CDR2 reads YFSETQ. Germline trimming cut 7 bases from V and 1 base from J; bases unmatched to any gene: 8. The CDR3 sequence: CASSRGTGRNTEAFF. The CDR3 DNA reads as TGCGCCAGCTCGCGGGGGACAGGGAGGAACACTGAAGCTTTCTTT.

V gene TRBV29-1 combines with J gene TRBJ1-1; no definite D call. The CDR3 totals 11 residues. The V gene lost 4 bases and the J gene lost 5 bases, with 8 bases spanning the gap. Germline V CDR1 and CDR2: SQVTM, ANQGSEA. The CDR3 reads CSVGQKTEAFF. In nucleotides, the CDR3 is TGCAGCGTTGGCCAGAAGACTGAAGCTTTCTTT. The whole variable domain, remainder taken from reference TRBV29-1 and TRBJ1-1, is SAVISQKPSRDICQRGTSLTIQCQVDSQVTMMFWYRQQPGQSLTLIATANQGSEATYESGFVIDKFPISRPNLTFSTLTVSNMSPEDSSIYLCSVGQKTEAFFGQGTRLTVV.

The V call is TRBV19, the J call TRBJ1-2, with a possible D match to TRBD1 (5 bases). Trimming removed 5 bases from V and 4 bases from J, with 17 bases in between. The CDR3 is 15 amino acids. The germline CDR1 and CDR2 sequences are LNHDA and SQIVND (reference sequence). This CDR3 is CASSSQFGGGYGYTF. The CDR3 coding sequence is TGTGCCAGTAGTTCCCAATTCGGGGGGGGCTATGGCTACACCTTC.

The chain is built from TRBV5-6 and TRBJ1-5; the match to TRBD1 covers 8 bases. The CDR3 length is 15 residues. Trimming removed 2 bases from V and 7 bases from J; junction bases left unmatched: 8. The germline gives CDR1 SGHDT, CDR2 YYEEEE. The CDR3 nucleotides are TGTGCCAGCAGCTTCGGCAGGGGGCGCGGGCAGCCCCAGCATTTT. Its translation: CASSFGRGRGQPQHF.

V gene TRBV28 combines with J gene TRBJ2-2; TRBD2 matches at 10 bases. Germline trimming cut 6 bases from V and 3 bases from J; bases unmatched to any gene: 10. The germline V gene encodes CDR1 MDHEN and CDR2 SYDVKM. The CDR3 spans 17 residues. The CDR3 DNA reads as TGTGCCAGCAGATTCCTAGCGGGAGAGGGGTACACCGGGGAGCTGTTTTTT. Its translation is CASRFLAGEGYTGELFF.

The chain is built from TRBV28 and TRBJ2-2; TRBD1 matches at 11 bases. From germline, CDR1 is MDHEN and CDR2 SYDVKM. The CDR3 covers 17 residues. V shed 4 bases and J 3 bases; nucleotides not matched to a gene: 7. The CDR3 spells CASSSTMGQGDTGELFF. CDR3 in DNA: TGTGCCAGCAGTTCGACGATGGGACAGGGGGACACCGGGGAGCTGTTTTTT.

The V gene is TRBV6-4, the J gene TRBJ1-5, with D unresolved. The CDR3 spans 16 residues. Germline lookup yields CDR1 MRHNA and CDR2 SNTAGT. V dropped 7 bases and J dropped 3 bases, with 19 bases sitting between them. The CDR3 here is CASNTYLWANNQPQHF. As DNA, the CDR3 is TGTGCCAGCAATACGTACTTGTGGGCGAACAATCAGCCCCAGCATTTT.

V and J are TRBV5-1 and TRBJ2-3; 12 bases line up with TRBD2. The CDR3 is made up of 15 amino acids. The V gene's germline CDR1 is SGHRS and CDR2 YFSETQ. With 4 bases clipped from V and 4 bases from J, the junction kept 4 bases outside the gene matches. CDR3 residues: CASSPGLAGSDTQYF. As DNA, the CDR3 is TGCGCCAGCAGCCCCGGACTAGCGGGGTCAGATACGCAGTATTTT.

This rearrangement joins TRBV19 to TRBJ2-1; 8 bases agree with TRBD2. The CDR3 contains 15 residues. Germline CDR1 LNHDA, CDR2 SQIVND (reference sequence). The trim removed 7 bases at V and 0 bases at J, leaving 5 bases unmatched. The CDR3: CASNSGVSSYNEQFF. CDR3 DNA: TGTGCCAGTAATAGCGGGGTCAGCTCCTACAATGAGCAGTTCTTC.

The chain employs TRBV7-9 and TRBJ2-3, with D possibly matching TRBD2 (5 bases). In germline, CDR1 is SEHNR, CDR2 FQNEAQ (reference sequence). The CDR3 is 14 residues long. V lost 4 bases to trimming and J lost 6 bases, with 14 bases between them. The CDR3 DNA reads TGTGCCAGCAGCTCCCGACCGACTACCGATACGCAGTATTTT. This codes for CASSSRPTTDTQYF.

The V and J genes are TRBV7-2 and TRBJ2-1; D remains unclear. The CDR3 contains 13 residues. Trimming left V 0 bases short and J 6 bases short, with 6 bases between. Germline lookup yields CDR1 SGHTA and CDR2 FQGNSA. The CDR3 DNA sequence: TGTGCCAGCAGCTTAGCCTATTCCAATGAGCAGTTCTTC. Its translation: CASSLAYSNEQFF.

This chain connects TRBV5-1 to TRBJ2-2, with a weak D call TRBD2 (5 bases). This CDR3 is built from 16 residues. Trimming removed 0 bases from V and 4 bases from J, with 13 bases in between. Germline CDR1 is SGHRS and CDR2 is YFSETQ. CDR3 DNA: TGCGCCAGCAGCTTGGGGTCTAGCTCGGTCACCGGGGAGCTGTTTTTT. Residues: CASSLGSSSVTGELFF.

The genes are TRBV29-1 and TRBJ1-5; 11 nucleotides match TRBD1. Unmatched junction bases numbered 5, after V lost 4 bases and J lost 0 bases. This CDR3 region has 16 residues. Germline CDR1 and CDR2: SQVTM and ANQGSEA. CDR3 nucleotide sequence: TGCAGCGTTGGGGGACAGGGGGGTAATAGCAATCAGCCCCAGCATTTT. Residues: CSVGGQGGNSNQPQHF. The variable domain in full, with the rest retrieved from reference TRBV29-1 and TRBJ1-5, is SAVISQKPSRDICQRGTSLTIQCQVDSQVTMMFWYRQQPGQSLTLIATANQGSEATYESGFVIDKFPISRPNLTFSTLTVSNMSPEDSSIYLCSVGGQGGNSNQPQHFGDGTRLSIL.

The chain links TRBV14 to TRBJ1-2; the match to TRBD1 covers 8 bases. CDR1 and CDR2 from the germline V gene are SGHDN and FVKESK. CDR3 length: 15 amino acids. J was trimmed by 3 bases and V by 4 bases; bases with no gene match: 7. CDR3: CASSLGQGSYYGYTF. CDR3 sequence (DNA): TGTGCCAGCAGCCTCGGACAGGGATCGTACTATGGCTACACCTTC.

The gene calls are TRBV5-8 and TRBJ1-2; the D gene is possibly TRBD1 (6 bases). Deletions cut 0 bases from V and 4 bases from J, with 13 bases between. This CDR3 has 15 amino acids. Per the germline V gene, CDR1 is SGHTS and CDR2 is YDEGEE. The CDR3 DNA reads TGTGCCAGCAGCTTGGTTATACAGGGTAGCTATGGCTACACCTTC. It yields the protein CASSLVIQGSYGYTF.

This clone turned up a few times. The rearrangement joins TRBV7-6 to TRBJ2-7, with 11 bases fitting TRBD2. The germline V gene encodes CDR1 SGHVS and CDR2 FNYEAQ. The V gene end was trimmed by 3 bases and the J gene end by 6 bases; junction bases not matched to a gene: 7. This CDR3 has 15 residues. The CDR3 DNA sequence: TGTGCCAGCAGCTTTAGCGGGGGGGCCTTCCGCGAGCAGTACTTC. Its protein is CASSFSGGAFREQYF.

The gene calls are TRBV6-6 and TRBJ2-4; 7 nucleotides match TRBD2. The CDR3 covers 14 residues. The ends lost 9 bases at V and 6 bases at J; junction bases unmatched: 11. Germline assignment: CDR1 MNHNY and CDR2 SVGAGI (reference sequence). The CDR3 sequence is CASGVGGGINIQYF. The DNA of the CDR3 is TGTGCCAGTGGTGTTGGGGGGGGTATAAACATTCAGTACTTC.

This clone was counted a single time. The V and J genes are TRBV28 and TRBJ1-1; 7 bases line up with TRBD1. The germline CDR1 and CDR2 sequences are MDHEN and SYDVKM. This CDR3 contains 14 residues. After removal of 2 bases from V and 5 bases from J, the junction contained 5 bases not matched to a gene. CDR3 coding DNA: TGTGCCAGCAGTTTAAGGGGGCTGGGGACTGAAGCTTTCTTT. Its protein product is CASSLRGLGTEAFF.

This chain links TRBV6-1 with TRBJ2-4, with D possibly being TRBD1 (5 bases). Germline CDR1 MNHNS, CDR2 SASEGT. This CDR3 region has 16 residues. Deletions cut 3 bases from V and 0 bases from J, with 12 bases between. The CDR3 nucleotides are TGTGCCAGCAGTGAGGTCGACAGCTTAGCCAAAAACATTCAGTACTTC. Translated, it gives CASSEVDSLAKNIQYF.

The chain uses TRBV7-2 and TRBJ1-1, with 7 bases aligning to TRBD1. V lost 1 base, J lost 4 bases, and 6 bases stayed unmatched. Germline values: CDR1 SGHTA, CDR2 FQGNSA. The CDR3 loop spans 15 amino acids. The CDR3 DNA is TGTGCCAGCAGCTTAGGGGGGGCAGGGGGCACTGAAGCTTTCTTT. It specifies CASSLGGAGGTEAFF.